The 3 T cell receptor beta chains below all came from one sample that was sequenced in a study of glioma-infiltrating T cells. The iRepertoire nested amplicon-rescue multiplex PCR amplified TCR alpha and beta CDR3s from RNA. TCRdb processed the multiplex PCR reads anew with MiXCR; each CDR3 protein has one entry. In the table there are around 390,000 distinct CDR3 sequences, 41% of which are singletons. Sequencing input: glioma tissue, nonneoplastic brain tissue, or PBMCs (not recorded which). These receptors all come from a human donor with low-grade glioma or glioblastoma, undergoing nonglioma brain surgery, or in good health (not recorded which).

This clonotype was observed a handful of times. The V call is TRBV4-1, the J call TRBJ2-1, with D maybe TRBD2 (6 bases). Between the trimmed V and J ends, which lost 4 bases and 0 bases, there was a span of 10 bases. CDR3 length: 15 amino acids. Germline V gives CDR1 MGHRA, CDR2 YSYEKL. The CDR3 DNA is TGCGCCAGCAGCCCCAGCGGGCCCTCCTACAATGAGCAGTTCTTC. It encodes CASSPSGPSYNEQFF.

Concerning this clonotype itself: A read error may produce the germline difference seen at one junction end. CDR3 in amino acids: CASSDLWAGEQYF. The CDR3 DNA follows: TGTGCCAGCAGCGATTTGTGGGCTGGCGAGCAGTACTTC. The gene calls are TRBV4-1 and TRBJ2-7; no clear D. The CDR3 is made up of 13 amino acids. Germline CDR1 and CDR2: MGHRA and YSYEKL.

In its sample, this clonotype was seen a few times. The rearrangement uses TRBV7-9 and TRBJ2-3, with 7 positions matching TRBD1. The junction had 11 bases not matched to a gene; V was cut back by 5 bases and J by 3 bases. This CDR3 has 16 residues. The germline gives CDR1 SEHNR, CDR2 FQNEAQ (reference sequence). The CDR3 protein is CASSPVTGVSTDTQYF. The CDR3 DNA reads TGTGCCAGCAGCCCTGTAACAGGGGTCTCGACAGATACGCAGTATTTT. Variable domain in full (rest from reference TRBV7-9 and TRBJ2-3): DTGVSQNPRHKITKRGQNVTFRCDPISEHNRLYWYRQTLGQGPEFLTYFQNEAQLEKSRLLSDRFSAERPKGSFSTLEIQRTEQGDSAMYLCASSPVTGVSTDTQYFGPGTRLTVL.